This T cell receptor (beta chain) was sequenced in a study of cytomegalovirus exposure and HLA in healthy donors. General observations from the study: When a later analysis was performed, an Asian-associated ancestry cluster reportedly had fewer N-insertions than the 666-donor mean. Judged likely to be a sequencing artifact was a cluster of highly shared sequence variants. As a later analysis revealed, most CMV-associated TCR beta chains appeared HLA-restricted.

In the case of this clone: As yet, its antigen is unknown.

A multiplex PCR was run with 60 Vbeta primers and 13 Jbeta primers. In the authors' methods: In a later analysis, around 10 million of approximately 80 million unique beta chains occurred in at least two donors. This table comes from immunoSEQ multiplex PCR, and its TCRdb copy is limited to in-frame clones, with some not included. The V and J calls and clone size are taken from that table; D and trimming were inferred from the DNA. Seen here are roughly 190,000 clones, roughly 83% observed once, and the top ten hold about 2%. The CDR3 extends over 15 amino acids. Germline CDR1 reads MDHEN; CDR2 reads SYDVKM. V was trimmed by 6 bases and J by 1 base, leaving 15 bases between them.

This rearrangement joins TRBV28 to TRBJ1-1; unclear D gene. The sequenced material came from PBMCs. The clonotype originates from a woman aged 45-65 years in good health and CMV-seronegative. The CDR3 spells CASSPGGVANTEAFF. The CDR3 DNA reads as TGTGCCAGCAGCCCTGGCGGGGTTGCGAACACTGAAGCTTTCTTT.